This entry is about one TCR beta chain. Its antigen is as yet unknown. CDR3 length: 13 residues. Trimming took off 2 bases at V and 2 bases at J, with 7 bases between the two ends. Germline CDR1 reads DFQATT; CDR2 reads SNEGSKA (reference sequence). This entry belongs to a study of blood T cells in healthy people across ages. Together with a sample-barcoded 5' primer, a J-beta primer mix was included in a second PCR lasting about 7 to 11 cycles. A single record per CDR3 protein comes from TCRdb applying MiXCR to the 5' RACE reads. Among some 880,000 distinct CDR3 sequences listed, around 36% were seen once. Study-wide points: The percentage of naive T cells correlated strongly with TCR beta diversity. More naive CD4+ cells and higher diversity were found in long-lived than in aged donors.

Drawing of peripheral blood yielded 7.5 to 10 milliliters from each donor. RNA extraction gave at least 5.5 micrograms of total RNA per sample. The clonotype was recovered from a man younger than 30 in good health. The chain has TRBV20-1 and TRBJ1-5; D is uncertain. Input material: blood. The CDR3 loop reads CSARRTCNQPQHF. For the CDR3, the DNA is TGCAGTGCTAGAAGGACGTGCAATCAGCCCCAGCATTTT.